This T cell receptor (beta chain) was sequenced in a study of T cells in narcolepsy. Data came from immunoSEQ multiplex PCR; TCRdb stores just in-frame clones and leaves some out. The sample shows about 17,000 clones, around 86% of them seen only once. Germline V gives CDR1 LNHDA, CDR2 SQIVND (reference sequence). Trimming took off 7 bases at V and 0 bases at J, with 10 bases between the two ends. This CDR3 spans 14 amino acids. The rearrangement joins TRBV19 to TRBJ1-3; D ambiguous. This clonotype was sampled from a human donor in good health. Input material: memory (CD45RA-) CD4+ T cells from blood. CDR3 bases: TGTGCCAGTAATTCCGTGAGCTCTGGAAACACCATATATTTT. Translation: CASNSVSSGNTIYF.